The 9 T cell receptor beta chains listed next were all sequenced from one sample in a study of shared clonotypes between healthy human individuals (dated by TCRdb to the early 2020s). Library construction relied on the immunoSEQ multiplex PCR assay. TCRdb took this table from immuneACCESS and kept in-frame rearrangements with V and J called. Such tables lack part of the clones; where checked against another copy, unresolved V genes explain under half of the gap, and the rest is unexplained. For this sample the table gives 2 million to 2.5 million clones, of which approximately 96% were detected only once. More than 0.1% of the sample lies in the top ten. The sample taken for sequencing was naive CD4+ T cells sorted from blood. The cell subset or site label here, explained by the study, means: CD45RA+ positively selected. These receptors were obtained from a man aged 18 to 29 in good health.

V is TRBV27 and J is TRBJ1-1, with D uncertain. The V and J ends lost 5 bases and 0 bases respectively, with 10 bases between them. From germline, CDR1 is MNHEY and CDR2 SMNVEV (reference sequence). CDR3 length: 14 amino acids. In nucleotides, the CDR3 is TGTGCCAGCAGTATTACACCCATGAACACTGAAGCTTTCTTT. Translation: CASSITPMNTEAFF.

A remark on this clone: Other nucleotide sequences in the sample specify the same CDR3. This chain's CDR3 is CASSYGTANTGELFF. The CDR3, as DNA: TGTGCCAGCAGTTATGGGACGGCGAACACCGGGGAGCTGTTTTTT. The chain employs TRBV6-5 and TRBJ2-2; D may be TRBD1 or TRBD2 (5 bases each). The CDR3 sequence is 15 residues long. V was clipped by 3 bases and J by 0 bases, with 8 bases between them. Germline CDR1 and CDR2: MNHEY and SVGAGI.

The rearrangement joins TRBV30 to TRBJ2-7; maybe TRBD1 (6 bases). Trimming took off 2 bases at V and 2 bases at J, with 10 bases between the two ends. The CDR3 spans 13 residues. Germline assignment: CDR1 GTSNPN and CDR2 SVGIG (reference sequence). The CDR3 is CAWSLGQPYEQYF. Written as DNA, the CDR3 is TGTGCCTGGAGTCTTGGACAGCCCTACGAGCAGTACTTC.

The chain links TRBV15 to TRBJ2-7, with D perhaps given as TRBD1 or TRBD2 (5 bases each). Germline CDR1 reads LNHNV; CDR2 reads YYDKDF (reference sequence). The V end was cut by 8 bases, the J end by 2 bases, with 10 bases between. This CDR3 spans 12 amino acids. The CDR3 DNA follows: TGTGCCACCCCCGGGGCGGCCTACGAGCAGTACTTC. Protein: CATPGAAYEQYF.

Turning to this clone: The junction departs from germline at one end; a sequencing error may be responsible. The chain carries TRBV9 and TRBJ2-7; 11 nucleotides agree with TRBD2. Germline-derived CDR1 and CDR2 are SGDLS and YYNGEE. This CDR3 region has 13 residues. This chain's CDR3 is CASSSTSGSVPAF. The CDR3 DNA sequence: TGTGCCAGCAGCTCTACTAGCGGGAGCGTTCCGGCGTTC.

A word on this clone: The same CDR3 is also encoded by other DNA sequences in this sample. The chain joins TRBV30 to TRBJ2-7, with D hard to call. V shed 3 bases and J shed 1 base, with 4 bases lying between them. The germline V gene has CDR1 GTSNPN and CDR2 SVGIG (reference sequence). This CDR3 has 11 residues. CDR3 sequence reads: CAWSQSYEQYF. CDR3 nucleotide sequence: TGTGCCTGGAGCCAGTCCTACGAGCAGTACTTC.

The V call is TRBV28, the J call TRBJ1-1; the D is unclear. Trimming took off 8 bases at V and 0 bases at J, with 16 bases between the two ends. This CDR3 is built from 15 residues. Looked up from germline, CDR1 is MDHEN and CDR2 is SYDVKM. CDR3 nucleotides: TGTGCCAGCCGTTGGGGAGGATGGGTGAACACTGAAGCTTTCTTT. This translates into CASRWGGWVNTEAFF.

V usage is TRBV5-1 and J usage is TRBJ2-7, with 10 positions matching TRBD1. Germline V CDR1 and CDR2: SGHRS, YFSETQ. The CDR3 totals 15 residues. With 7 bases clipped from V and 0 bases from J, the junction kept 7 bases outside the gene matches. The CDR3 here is CASGGTGDPSYEQYF. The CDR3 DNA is TGCGCCAGCGGGGGGACAGGGGACCCCTCCTACGAGCAGTACTTC.

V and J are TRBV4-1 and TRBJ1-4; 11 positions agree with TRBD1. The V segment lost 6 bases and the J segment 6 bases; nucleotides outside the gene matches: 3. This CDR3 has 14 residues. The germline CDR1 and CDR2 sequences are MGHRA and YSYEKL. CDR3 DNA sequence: TGCGCCAGCAGTCGGGACAGGGGGGATGAAAAACTGTTTTTT. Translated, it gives CASSRDRGDEKLFF.